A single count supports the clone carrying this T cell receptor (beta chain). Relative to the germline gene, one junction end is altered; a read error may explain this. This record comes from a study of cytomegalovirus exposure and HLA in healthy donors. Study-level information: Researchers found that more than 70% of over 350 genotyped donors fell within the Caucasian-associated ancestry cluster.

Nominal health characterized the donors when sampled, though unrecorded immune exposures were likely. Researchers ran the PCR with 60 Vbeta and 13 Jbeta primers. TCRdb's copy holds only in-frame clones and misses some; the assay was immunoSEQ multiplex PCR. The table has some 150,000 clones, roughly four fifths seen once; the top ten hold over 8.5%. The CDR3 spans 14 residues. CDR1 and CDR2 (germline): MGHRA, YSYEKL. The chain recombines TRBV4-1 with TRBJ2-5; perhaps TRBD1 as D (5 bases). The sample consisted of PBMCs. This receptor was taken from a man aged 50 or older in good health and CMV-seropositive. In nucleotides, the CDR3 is TGCGCCAGTAGCCAAGGGCCAACAGGAGAGACCCAGTACTTC. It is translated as CASSQGPTGETQYF.